The 8 T cell receptor beta chains in this list originate from one sample, sequenced in a study of CD8 T cells in Susac syndrome. Random hexamers were used to reverse transcribe roughly 0.45 to 1 ug of RNA. TCRdb recomputed calls from the immunoSEQ multiplex PCR reads with MiXCR, one row per CDR3 protein. In the table there are about 100,000 distinct CDR3 sequences, about 96% of which are singletons. Sequencing input: CD8+ T cells from PBMCs. These receptors were collected from a human donor with Susac syndrome.

The chain has TRBV4-1 and TRBJ2-2; 9 bases fit TRBD2. The CDR3 totals 15 residues. V lost 1 base, J lost 6 bases, and 3 bases stayed unmatched. The V gene's germline CDR1 is MGHRA and CDR2 YSYEKL. CDR3 sequence: CASSQGAGGPGELFF. In DNA form, the CDR3 reads TGCGCCAGCAGCCAAGGGGCGGGAGGGCCCGGGGAGCTGTTTTTT.

The chain recombines TRBV6-5 with TRBJ2-7; 8 bases align to TRBD1. Losses at the gene ends were 6 bases for V and 6 bases for J; bases not matched to a gene: 7. Looked up from germline, CDR1 is MNHEY and CDR2 is SVGAGI. The CDR3 extends over 13 amino acids. CDR3 in amino acids: CASRSRGLGEQYF. CDR3 in DNA: TGTGCCAGCAGGAGCAGGGGGCTGGGCGAGCAGTACTTC.

The chain is built from TRBV15 and TRBJ2-5; 7 bases fit TRBD2. The germline CDR1 and CDR2 sequences are LNHNV and YYDKDF (reference sequence). This CDR3 has 13 residues. Losses at the gene ends were 6 bases for V and 5 bases for J; bases not matched to a gene: 6. The CDR3 bases are TGTGCCACCAGGTCTGGGAGGGATGAGACCCAGTACTTC. Amino acid sequence: CATRSGRDETQYF. Using reference TRBV15 and TRBJ2-5 for the parts outside the CDR3, the full variable domain is DAMVIQNPRYQVTQFGKPVTLSCSQTLNHNVMYWYQQKSSQAPKLLFHYYDKDFNNEADTPDNFQSRRPNTSFCFLDIRSPGLGDTAMYLCATRSGRDETQYFGPGTRLLVL.

The rearrangement uses TRBV20-1 and TRBJ2-3, with a tentative D call TRBD1 (6 bases). The CDR3 is 16 amino acids. Germline V gene data show CDR1 as DFQATT and CDR2 as SNEGSKA (reference sequence). The V and J ends lost 0 bases and 0 bases respectively, with 13 bases between them. CDR3 protein: CSARDPQGSSTDTQYF. In DNA, the CDR3 is TGCAGTGCTAGAGATCCTCAGGGGTCTAGCACAGATACGCAGTATTTT.

This chain uses TRBV20-1 with TRBJ1-1; D gene uncertain. The CDR3 runs to 15 residues. The germline V gene has CDR1 DFQATT and CDR2 SNEGSKA (reference sequence). The V end was cut by 6 bases, the J end by 0 bases, with 17 bases between. CDR3 sequence (DNA): TGCAGTGCCAGGCCGGGGAAAACTTTGAACACTGAAGCTTTCTTT. It specifies CSARPGKTLNTEAFF.

The chain couples TRBV20-1 to TRBJ2-1, with 8 bases that match TRBD2. Trimming took 3 bases from V and 8 from J; bases not matched to a gene: 18. This CDR3 contains 17 residues. Per germline, CDR1 DFQATT and CDR2 SNEGSKA (reference sequence). CDR3 residues: CSARIWDGRAGRDEQFF. In DNA, the CDR3 is TGCAGTGCTAGGATTTGGGACGGGAGGGCCGGTCGGGATGAGCAGTTCTTC.

The J gene is TRBJ1-2, the V gene TRBV12-3 or TRBV12-4, with 7 bases matching TRBD1. The V and J ends lost 1 base and 6 bases, in that order; junction bases with no gene match: 8. This CDR3 has 15 residues. The CDR3 DNA reads as TGTGCCAGCAGTTTAGGGGCAGGGGGGGTCGATGGCTACACCTTC. Protein sequence: CASSLGAGGVDGYTF.

The chain recombines TRBV20-1 with TRBJ2-2, with D possibly matching TRBD2 (7 bases). V was clipped by 0 bases and J by 6 bases, with 11 bases between them. Germline V lookup: CDR1 DFQATT, CDR2 SNEGSKA (reference sequence). The CDR3 sequence is 14 residues long. CDR3 sequence: CSAREVGGPGELFF. CDR3 sequence (DNA): TGCAGTGCTAGAGAAGTGGGGGGGCCCGGGGAGCTGTTTTTT.